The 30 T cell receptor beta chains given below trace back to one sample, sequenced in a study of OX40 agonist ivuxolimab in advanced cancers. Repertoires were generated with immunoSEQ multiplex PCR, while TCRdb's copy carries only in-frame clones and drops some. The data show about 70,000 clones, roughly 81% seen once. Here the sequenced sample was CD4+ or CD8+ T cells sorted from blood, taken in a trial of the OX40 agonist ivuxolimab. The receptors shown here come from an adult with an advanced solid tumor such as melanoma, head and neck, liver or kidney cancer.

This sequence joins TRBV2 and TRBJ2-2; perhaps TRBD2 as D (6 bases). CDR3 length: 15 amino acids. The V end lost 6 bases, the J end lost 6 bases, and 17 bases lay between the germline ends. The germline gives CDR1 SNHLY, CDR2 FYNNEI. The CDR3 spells CASSRDSSSAGELFF. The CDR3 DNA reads TGTGCCAGCAGCCGGGACTCAAGCTCAGCCGGGGAGCTGTTTTTT.

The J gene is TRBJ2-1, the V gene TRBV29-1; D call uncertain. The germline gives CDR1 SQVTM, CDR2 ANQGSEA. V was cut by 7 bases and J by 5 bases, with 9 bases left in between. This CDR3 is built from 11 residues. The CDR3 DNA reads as TGCAGCGGGAATGAGAACAATGAGCAGTTCTTC. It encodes CSGNENNEQFF.

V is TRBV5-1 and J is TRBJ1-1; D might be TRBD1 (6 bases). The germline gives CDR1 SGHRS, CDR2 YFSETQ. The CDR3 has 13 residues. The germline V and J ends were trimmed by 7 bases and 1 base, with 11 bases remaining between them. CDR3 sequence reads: CASRQVSNTEAFF. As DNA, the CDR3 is TGCGCCAGCCGACAGGTTTCGAACACTGAAGCTTTCTTT.

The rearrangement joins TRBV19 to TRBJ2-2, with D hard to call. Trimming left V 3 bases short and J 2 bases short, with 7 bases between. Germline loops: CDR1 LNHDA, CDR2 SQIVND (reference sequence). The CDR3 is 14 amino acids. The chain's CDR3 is CASSISPNTGELFF. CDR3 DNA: TGTGCCAGTAGTATTTCACCTAACACCGGGGAGCTGTTTTTT.

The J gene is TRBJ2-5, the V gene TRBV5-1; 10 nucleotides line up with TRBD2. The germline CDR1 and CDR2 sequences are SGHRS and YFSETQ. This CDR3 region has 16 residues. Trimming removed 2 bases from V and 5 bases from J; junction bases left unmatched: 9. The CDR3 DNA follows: TGCGCCAGCAGCTTATCTCCTAGCGGGGGCCTGGAGACCCAGTACTTC. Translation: CASSLSPSGGLETQYF.

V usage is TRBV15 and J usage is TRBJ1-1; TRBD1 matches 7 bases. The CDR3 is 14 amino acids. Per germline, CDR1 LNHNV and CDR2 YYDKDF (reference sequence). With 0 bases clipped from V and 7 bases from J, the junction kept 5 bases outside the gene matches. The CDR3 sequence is CATSRDPGQVEAFF. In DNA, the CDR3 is TGTGCCACCAGCAGAGACCCCGGACAGGTTGAAGCTTTCTTT.

CDR3 sequence reads: CASSPDLLDRYSGNTIYF. Here the CDR3 DNA reads TGTGCCAGCAGCCCCGACCTTTTGGACAGATACTCTGGAAACACCATATATTTT. The chain recombines TRBV7-2 with TRBJ1-3; D is possibly TRBD1 (6 bases). The CDR3 totals 18 residues. Germline V CDR1 and CDR2: SGHTA, FQGNSA. V shed 5 bases and J shed 0 bases, with 20 bases lying between them.

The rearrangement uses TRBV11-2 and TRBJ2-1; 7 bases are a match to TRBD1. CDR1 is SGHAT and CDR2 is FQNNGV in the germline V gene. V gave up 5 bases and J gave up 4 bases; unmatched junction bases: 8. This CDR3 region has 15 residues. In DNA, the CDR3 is TGTGCCAGCAGCCCAGGGACAGTGACTTACAATGAGCAGTTCTTC. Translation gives CASSPGTVTYNEQFF. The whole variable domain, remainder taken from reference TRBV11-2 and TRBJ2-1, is EAGVAQSPRYKIIEKRQSVAFWCNPISGHATLYWYQQILGQGPKLLIQFQNNGVVDDSQLPKDRFSAERLKGVDSTLKIQPAKLEDSAVYLCASSPGTVTYNEQFFGPGTRLTVL.

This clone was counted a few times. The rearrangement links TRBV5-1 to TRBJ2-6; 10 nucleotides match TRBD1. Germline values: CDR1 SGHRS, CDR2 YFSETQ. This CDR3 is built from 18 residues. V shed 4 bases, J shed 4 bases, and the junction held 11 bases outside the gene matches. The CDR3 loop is CASSKRPGTGAGANVLTF. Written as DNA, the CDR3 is TGCGCCAGCAGCAAACGTCCCGGGACAGGGGCCGGGGCCAACGTCCTGACTTTC.

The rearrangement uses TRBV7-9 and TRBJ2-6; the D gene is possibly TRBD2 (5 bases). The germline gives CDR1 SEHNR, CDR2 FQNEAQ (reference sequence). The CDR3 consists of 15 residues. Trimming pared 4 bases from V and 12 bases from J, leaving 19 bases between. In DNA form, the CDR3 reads TGTGCCAGCAGCTCCCAGAAAGAGGCCGGGGTCGTCCTGACTTTC. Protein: CASSSQKEAGVVLTF.

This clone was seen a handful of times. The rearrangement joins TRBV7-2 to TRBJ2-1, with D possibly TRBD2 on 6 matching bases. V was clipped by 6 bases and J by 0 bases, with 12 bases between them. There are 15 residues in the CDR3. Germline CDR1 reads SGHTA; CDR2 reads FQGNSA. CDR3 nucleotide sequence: TGTGCCAGCAGGTCTCCCGGGAGCTCCTACAATGAGCAGTTCTTC. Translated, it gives CASRSPGSSYNEQFF.

For the CDR3, the DNA is TGTGCCAGCAGCTCTTCAGGGGAGGGGGACATTCAGTACTTC. As protein: CASSSSGEGDIQYF. This chain links TRBV11-1 with TRBJ2-4; possible D gene TRBD2, 7 bases. The CDR3 is 14 residues long. The ends were cut back, 4 bases at V and 8 bases at J, with 15 bases in the middle. In germline, CDR1 is SGHAT, CDR2 FQDESV (reference sequence).

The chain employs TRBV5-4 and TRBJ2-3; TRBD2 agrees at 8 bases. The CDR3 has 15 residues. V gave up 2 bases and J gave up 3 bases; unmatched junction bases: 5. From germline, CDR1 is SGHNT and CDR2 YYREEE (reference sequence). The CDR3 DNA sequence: TGTGCCAGCAGCTTAGCGGGGGCGGAGACAGATACGCAGTATTTT. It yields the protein CASSLAGAETDTQYF.

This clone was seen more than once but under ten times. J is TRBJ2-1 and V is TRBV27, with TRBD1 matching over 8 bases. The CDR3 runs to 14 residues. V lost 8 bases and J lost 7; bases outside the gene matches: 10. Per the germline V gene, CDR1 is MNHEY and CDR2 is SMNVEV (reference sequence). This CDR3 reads CASGSGQGMNEQFF. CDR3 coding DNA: TGTGCCAGCGGAAGCGGACAGGGCATGAATGAGCAGTTCTTC.

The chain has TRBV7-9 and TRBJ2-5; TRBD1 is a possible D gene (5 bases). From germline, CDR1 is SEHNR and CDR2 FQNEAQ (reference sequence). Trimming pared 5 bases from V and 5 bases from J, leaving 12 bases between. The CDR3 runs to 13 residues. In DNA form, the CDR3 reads TGTGCCAGCAGCCCAGGGCGTCAGGAGACCCAGTACTTC. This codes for CASSPGRQETQYF.

The CDR3 DNA reads as TGTGCCAGCGGACAGCTGAGAAACACTGAAGCTTTCTTT. The encoded protein is CASGQLRNTEAFF. The chain couples TRBV27 to TRBJ1-1, with D perhaps matching TRBD1 (6 bases). Germline assignment: CDR1 MNHEY and CDR2 SMNVEV (reference sequence). The CDR3 length is 13 residues. The ends were cut back, 8 bases at V and 2 bases at J, with 12 bases in the middle.

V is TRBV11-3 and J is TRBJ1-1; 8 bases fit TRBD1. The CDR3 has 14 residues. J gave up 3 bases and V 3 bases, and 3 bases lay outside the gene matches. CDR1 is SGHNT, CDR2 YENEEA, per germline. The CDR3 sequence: CASSLTGAYTEAFF. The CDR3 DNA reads TGTGCCAGCAGCTTGACAGGGGCCTACACTGAAGCTTTCTTT.

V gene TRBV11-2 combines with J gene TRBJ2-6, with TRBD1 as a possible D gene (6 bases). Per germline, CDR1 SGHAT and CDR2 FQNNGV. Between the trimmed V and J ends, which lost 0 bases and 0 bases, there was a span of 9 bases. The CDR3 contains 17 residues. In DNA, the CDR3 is TGTGCCAGCAGCTTAGAACCAGGGGTCTCTGGGGCCAACGTCCTGACTTTC. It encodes CASSLEPGVSGANVLTF.

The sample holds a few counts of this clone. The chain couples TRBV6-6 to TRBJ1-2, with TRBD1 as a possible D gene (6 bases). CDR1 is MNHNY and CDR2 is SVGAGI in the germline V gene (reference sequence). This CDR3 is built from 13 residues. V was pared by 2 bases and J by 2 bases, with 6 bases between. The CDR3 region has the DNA TGTGCCAGCAGTTACCAGGGGAACTATGGCTACACCTTC. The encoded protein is CASSYQGNYGYTF.

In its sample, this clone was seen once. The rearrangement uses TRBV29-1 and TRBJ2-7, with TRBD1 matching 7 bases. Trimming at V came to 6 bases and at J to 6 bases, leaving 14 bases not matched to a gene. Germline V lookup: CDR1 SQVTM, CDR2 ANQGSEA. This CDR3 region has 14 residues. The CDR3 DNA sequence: TGCAGCGTCACCGGACAGGCCAACTTCGGCGAGCAGTACTTC. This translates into CSVTGQANFGEQYF.

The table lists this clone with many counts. This CDR3 is CASSHRGSSGNTIYF. CDR3 DNA: TGTGCCAGCAGCCACAGGGGAAGCTCTGGAAACACCATATATTTT. The chain joins TRBV11-3 to TRBJ1-3; TRBD1 aligns across 7 bases. The V gene's germline CDR1 is SGHNT and CDR2 YENEEA. The junction had 4 bases not matched to a gene; V was cut back by 5 bases and J by 0 bases. This CDR3 has 15 amino acids.

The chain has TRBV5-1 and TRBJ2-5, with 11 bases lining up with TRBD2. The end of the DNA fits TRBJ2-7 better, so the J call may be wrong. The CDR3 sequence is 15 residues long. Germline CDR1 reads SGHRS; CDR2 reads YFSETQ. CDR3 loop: CASSQTGTSGNEQYF. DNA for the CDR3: TGCGCCAGCAGCCAAACCGGGACTAGCGGCAACGAGCAGTACTTC.

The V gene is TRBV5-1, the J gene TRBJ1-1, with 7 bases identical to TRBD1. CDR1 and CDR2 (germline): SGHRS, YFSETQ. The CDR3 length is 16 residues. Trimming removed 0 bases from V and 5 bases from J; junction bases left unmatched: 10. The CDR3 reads CASSLVETGLWTEAFF. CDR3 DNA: TGCGCCAGCAGCTTGGTCGAGACAGGGTTGTGGACTGAAGCTTTCTTT.

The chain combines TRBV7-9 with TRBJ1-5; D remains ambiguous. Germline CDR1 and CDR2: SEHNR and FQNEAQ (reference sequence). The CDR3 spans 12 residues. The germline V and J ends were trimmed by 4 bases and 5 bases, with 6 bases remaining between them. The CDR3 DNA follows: TGTGCCAGCAGCTGGAGGGATCAGCCCCAGCATTTT. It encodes CASSWRDQPQHF.

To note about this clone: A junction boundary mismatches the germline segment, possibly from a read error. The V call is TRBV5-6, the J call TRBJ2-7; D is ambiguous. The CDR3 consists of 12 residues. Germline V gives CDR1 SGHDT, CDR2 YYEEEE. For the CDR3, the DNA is TGTGCCAGCAGCTTTGCCTCCCACGAGCAGTACTTC. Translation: CASSFASHEQYF. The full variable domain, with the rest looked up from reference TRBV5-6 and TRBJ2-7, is DAGVTQSPTHLIKTRGQQVTLRCSPKSGHDTVSWYQQALGQGPQFIFQYYEEEERQRGNFPDRFSGHQFPNYSSELNVNALLLGDSALYLCASSFASHEQYFGPGTRLTVT.

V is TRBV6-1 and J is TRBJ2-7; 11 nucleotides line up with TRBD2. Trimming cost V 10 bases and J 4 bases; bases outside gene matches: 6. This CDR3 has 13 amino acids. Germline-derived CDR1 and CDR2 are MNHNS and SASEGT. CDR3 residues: CATDRTSGYEQYF. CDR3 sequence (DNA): TGTGCCACCGACCGGACTAGCGGGTACGAGCAGTACTTC.

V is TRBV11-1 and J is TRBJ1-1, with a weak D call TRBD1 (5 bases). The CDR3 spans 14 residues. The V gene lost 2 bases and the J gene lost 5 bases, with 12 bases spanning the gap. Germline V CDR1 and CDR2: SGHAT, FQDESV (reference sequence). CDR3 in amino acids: CASSLTRGRTEAFF. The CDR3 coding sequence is TGTGCCAGCAGCTTAACTAGGGGCCGGACTGAAGCTTTCTTT.

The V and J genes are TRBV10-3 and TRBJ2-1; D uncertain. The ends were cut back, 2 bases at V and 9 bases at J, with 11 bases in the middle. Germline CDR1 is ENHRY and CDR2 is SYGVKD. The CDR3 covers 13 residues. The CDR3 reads CAISEARRIEQFF. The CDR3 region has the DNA TGTGCCATCAGTGAGGCGCGGAGAATTGAGCAGTTCTTC.

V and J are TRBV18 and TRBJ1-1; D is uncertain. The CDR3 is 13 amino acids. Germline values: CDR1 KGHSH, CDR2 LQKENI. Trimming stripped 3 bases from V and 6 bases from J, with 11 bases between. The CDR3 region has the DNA TGTGCCAGCTCACCTACACAAGAGGCTGAAGCTTTCTTT. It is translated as CASSPTQEAEAFF.

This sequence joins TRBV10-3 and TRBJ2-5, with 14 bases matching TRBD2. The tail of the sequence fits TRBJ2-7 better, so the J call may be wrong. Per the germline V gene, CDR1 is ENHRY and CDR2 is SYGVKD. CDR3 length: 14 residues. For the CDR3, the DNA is TGTGCCTCTGGACTAGCGGGAGGACCCTACGAGCAGTACTTC. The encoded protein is CASGLAGGPYEQYF.